The entry that follows covers one T cell receptor (beta chain) sequence. No antigen is known for it. No much larger clone is present one base from it, and per-base qualities are unavailable. The sample is drawn from a study of shared clonotypes between healthy human individuals (dated by TCRdb to 2018 to 2020). As for the study more broadly: Two women and a few men aged 18 to 49 years were included in the cohort. Blood TCR repertoires of five healthy adults were deeply sequenced to estimate repertoire size and the extent of clonotype sharing between individuals. To increase sequencing depth and limit assay-specific biases, different laboratories used diverse techniques to prepare libraries and sequence TCR repertoires. For each donor, CD4 naive and CD4 memory were each run on three plates, CD8 naive on two plates, and CD8 memory on one plate. Per donor, leukapheresis produced somewhere between about 0.94 and 9 billion PBMCs.

CD8 naive samples consisted of CD45RO-negative cells that were positively selected for CCR7, yielding a CD45RA+CCR7+ population without TemRA cells. The donors were healthy, HIV-negative adults who had no recently reported acute infections or vaccinations. Every donor was a Caucasian adult residing in Nashville, Tennessee, USA. Blood was obtained by leukapheresis, after which PBMCs were separated by Ficoll-Histopaque density gradient centrifugation and cryopreserved in liquid nitrogen vapor phase. Purity and quantity of every magnetically sorted T cell population were checked by analytical flow cytometry. Genomic DNA was isolated from each sorted fraction and quantified by UV absorbance on a Nanodrop 2000c. Using the deep immunoSEQ assay, multiplex PCR amplified TCR CDR3 regions from genomic DNA. For each cell subset, the extracted genomic DNA was distributed evenly across all wells of several immunoSEQ 96-well plates, and each plate served as one replicate. For sorted subsets, each replicate PCR was loaded with approximately 190 ng genomic DNA, equivalent to 30,000 or so T cell genomes. Purified libraries were measured with a Qubit 3.0 fluorometer, size-checked on a Bioanalyzer 2100, and measured again with the KAPA Library Quantification kit. Every immunoSEQ 96-well plate was sequenced on a dedicated single-read 150-cycle Illumina NextSeq 550 flow cell. The authors' analysis ran thus. Because the immunoSEQ output held only junctional sequences and lacked quality scores, the filtering could not match the filtering applied to full-length reads. Sequences were annotated with PyIR, a Python wrapper for IgBLAST v1.9, and V/J genes and CDR3 were assigned using IMGT germline references. Reads were filtered out if the reads had weak V/J assignments (E-value above 1e-6), no CDR3, stop codons, out-of-frame junctions, or ambiguous translated residues. V3J clonotypes were defined by identical inferred V gene, J gene, and CDR3 amino acid sequence. Percentage overlap between repertoires was calculated by dividing the number of shared unique clonotypes by the size of the smaller repertoire. RTK rarefaction, the Chao1 estimator, and Recon v2.1 estimates of unobserved clonotypes were used to assess repertoire richness. Generation probabilities were computed with OLGA for all TCRbeta clonotypes obtained by the gDNA method from a few donors. This immuneACCESS table, as held by TCRdb, lists in-frame sequences with V and J called but not all clones. Of the missing ones, under half trace to an unresolved V gene in checked studies; the others have no known cause. The V and J calls and clone size are taken from that table; D and trimming were inferred from the DNA. This sample comprises 750,000 to 1,000,000 clones, around 92% of them detected only once. 20% to 30% of the sample belongs to the ten largest clones.

General findings and caveats noted by the study authors: Naive subsets generally had larger estimated clonotype richness than memory subsets. Based on pairwise subsampling, the degree of clonotype sharing among donors was expected to be affected by sequencing depth. Sampling was restricted to blood, and TCR repertoires in tissues likely differ from the TCR repertoires found in blood. The small number of donors limited the genetic and exposure-history diversity represented. Compared with non-shared clonotypes, the clonotypes found in all four sorted-subset donors had higher generation probabilities. Incomplete sequencing was indicated by rarefaction of sorted-subset datasets, despite the large sequencing depth. About 5% of naive CD4, around 3.5% of naive CD8, around 2.3% of memory CD4, and more than 0.35% of memory CD8 clonotypes were shared across a handful of donors.

V was cut back by 4 bases and J by 1 base, leaving a gap of 12 bases between them. Based on the germline V gene, the CDR1 and CDR2 sequences are SGDLS and YYNGEE. The CDR3 holds 14 amino acids from the cysteine to the phenylalanine. Of all the DNA, just the CDR3 is kept, 42 bases in frame from base 1. The sequenced material came from naive CD8+ T cells sorted from blood. In the paper's terms, the cell subset or site label means: CD45RA+CCR7+. This clonotype was obtained from a man aged 25-40 years in good health. The receptor chain draws on TRBV9 and TRBJ2-7; the D gene is possibly TRBD1 or TRBD2, each agreeing over 5 bases. The DNA sequence is given as TGTGCCAGCAGCCGCGAGGGGTCTTCCTACGAGCAGTACTTC. This encodes CASSREGSSYEQYF.